This T cell receptor beta chain was found in a study of cytomegalovirus exposure and HLA in healthy donors. Method: immunoSEQ multiplex PCR; TCRdb's copy keeps in-frame clones and lacks some. Among under 400,000 clones, roughly 85% were seen once, and the ten largest hold 0.65% to 0.95%. V was pared by 2 bases and J by 3 bases, with 6 bases between. The germline V gene encodes CDR1 MNHEY and CDR2 SVGAGI. CDR3 length: 13 amino acids. The gene calls are TRBV6-5 and TRBJ2-3, with a tentative D call TRBD1 (5 bases). The sequenced material came from PBMCs. This TCR derives from a woman aged 18-35 years in good health and CMV-seronegative. The CDR3 loop is CASSYGATDTQYF. The CDR3 DNA sequence: TGTGCCAGCAGTTACGGGGCGACAGATACGCAGTATTTT.